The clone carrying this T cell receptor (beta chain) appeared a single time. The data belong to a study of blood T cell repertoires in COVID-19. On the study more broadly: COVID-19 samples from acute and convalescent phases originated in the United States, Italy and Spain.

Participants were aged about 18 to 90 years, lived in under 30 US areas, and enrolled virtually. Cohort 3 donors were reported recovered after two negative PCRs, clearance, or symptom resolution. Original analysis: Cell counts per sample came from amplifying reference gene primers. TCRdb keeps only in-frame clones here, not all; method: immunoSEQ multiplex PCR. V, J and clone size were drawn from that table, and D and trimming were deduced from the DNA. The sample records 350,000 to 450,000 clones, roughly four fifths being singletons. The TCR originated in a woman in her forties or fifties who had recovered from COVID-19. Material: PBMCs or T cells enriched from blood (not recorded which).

The CDR3 bases are TGTGCCAGCAGCTTAGGAAGTGTGGGACTAGCGGGAGCCACCGGGGAGCTGTTTTTT. It translates to CASSLGSVGLAGATGELFF. The chain uses TRBV7-7 and TRBJ2-2, with TRBD2 matching 14 bases. The germline V gene encodes CDR1 SSHAT and CDR2 FNYEAQ (reference sequence). With V trimmed by 1 base and J by 4 bases, 8 bases remained unmatched. This CDR3 is built from 19 residues.